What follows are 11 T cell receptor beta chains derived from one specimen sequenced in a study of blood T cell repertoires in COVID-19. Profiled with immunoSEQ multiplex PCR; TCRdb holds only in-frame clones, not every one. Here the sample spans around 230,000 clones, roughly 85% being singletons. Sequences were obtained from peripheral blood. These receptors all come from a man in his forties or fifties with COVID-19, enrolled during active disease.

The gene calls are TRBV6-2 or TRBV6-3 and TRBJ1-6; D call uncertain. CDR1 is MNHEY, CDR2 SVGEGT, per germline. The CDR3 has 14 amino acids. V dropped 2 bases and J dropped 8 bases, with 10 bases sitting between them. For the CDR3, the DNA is TGTGCCAGCAGTTACCTCGGGATTTATTCACCCCTCCACTTT. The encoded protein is CASSYLGIYSPLHF.

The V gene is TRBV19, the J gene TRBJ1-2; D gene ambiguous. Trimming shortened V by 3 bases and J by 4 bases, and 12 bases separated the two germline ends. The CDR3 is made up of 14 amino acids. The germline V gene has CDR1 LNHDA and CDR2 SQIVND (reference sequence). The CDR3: CASSMLAGVYGYTF. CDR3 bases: TGTGCCAGTAGTATGTTGGCAGGCGTCTATGGCTACACCTTC.

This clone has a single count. The CDR3 DNA is TGTGCCAGCAGGGAACAGGGAAGCAGCAACGAGCAGTACTTC. It translates to CASREQGSSNEQYF. The rearrangement links TRBV2 to TRBJ2-7; D is possibly TRBD1 (6 bases). The V gene's germline CDR1 is SNHLY and CDR2 FYNNEI. Trimming shortened V by 6 bases and J by 5 bases, and 17 bases separated the two germline ends. CDR3 size: 14 residues.

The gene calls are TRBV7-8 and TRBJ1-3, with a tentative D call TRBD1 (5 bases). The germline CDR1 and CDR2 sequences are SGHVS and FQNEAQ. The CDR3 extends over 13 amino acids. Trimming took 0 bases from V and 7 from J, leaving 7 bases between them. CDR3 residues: CASSLAGVNTIYF. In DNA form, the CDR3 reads TGTGCCAGCAGCTTAGCAGGGGTGAACACCATATATTTT.

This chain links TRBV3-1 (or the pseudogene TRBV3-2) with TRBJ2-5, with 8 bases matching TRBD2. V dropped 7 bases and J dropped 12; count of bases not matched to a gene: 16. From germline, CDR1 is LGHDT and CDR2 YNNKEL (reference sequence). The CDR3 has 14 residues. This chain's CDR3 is CASTSWGSGVPEYF. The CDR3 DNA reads TGTGCCAGCACCTCCTGGGGTAGCGGGGTACCCGAGTACTTC.

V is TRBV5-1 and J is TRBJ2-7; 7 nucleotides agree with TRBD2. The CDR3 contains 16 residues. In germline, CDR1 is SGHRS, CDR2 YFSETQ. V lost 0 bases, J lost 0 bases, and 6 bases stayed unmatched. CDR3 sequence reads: CASSLDAGDPSYEQYF. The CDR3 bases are TGCGCCAGCAGCTTGGATGCGGGGGACCCCTCCTACGAGCAGTACTTC. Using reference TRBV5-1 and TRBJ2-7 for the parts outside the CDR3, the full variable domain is KAGVTQTPRYLIKTRGQQVTLSCSPISGHRSVSWYQQTPGQGLQFLFEYFSETQRNKGNFPGRFSGRQFSNSRSEMNVSTLELGDSALYLCASSLDAGDPSYEQYFGPGTRLTVT.

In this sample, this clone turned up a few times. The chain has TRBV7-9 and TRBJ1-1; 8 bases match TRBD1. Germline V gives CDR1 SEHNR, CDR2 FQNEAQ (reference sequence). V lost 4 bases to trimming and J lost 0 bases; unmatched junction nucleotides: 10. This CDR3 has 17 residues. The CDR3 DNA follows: TGTGCCAGCAGCTACTGGACAGGGAGGGGTATGAACACTGAAGCTTTCTTT. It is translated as CASSYWTGRGMNTEAFF.

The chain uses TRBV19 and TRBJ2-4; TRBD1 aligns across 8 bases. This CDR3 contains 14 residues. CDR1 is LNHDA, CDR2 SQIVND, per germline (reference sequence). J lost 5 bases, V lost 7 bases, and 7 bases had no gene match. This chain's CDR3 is CASIPGGEENIQYF. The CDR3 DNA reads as TGTGCCAGTATTCCAGGGGGCGAGGAAAACATTCAGTACTTC.

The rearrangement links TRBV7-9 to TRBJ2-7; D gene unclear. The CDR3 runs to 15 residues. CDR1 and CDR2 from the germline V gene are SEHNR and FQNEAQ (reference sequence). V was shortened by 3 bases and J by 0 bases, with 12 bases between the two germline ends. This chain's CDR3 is CASSLERSSSYEQYF. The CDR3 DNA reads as TGTGCCAGCAGCTTGGAGAGATCGAGCTCCTACGAGCAGTACTTC.

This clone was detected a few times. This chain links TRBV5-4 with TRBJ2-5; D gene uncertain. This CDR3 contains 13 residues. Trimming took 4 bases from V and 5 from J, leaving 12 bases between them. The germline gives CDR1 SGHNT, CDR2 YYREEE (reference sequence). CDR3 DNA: TGTGCCAGCAGCACCACAGTCGAGGAGACCCAGTACTTC. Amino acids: CASSTTVEETQYF. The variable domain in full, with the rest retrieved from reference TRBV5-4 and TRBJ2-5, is ETGVTQSPTHLIKTRGQQVTLRCSSQSGHNTVSWYQQALGQGPQFIFQYYREEENGRGNFPPRFSGLQFPNYSSELNVNALELDDSALYLCASSTTVEETQYFGPGTRLLVL.

Here the CDR3 DNA reads TGTGCCAGCAGTTACGGGACAGGAATGACTTACGAGCAGTACTTC. As protein: CASSYGTGMTYEQYF. This chain uses TRBV6-2 or TRBV6-3 with TRBJ2-7; 8 bases map to TRBD1. V was clipped by 2 bases and J by 4 bases; unmatched bases: 7. CDR1 MNHEY and CDR2 SVGEGT come from the germline V gene. The CDR3 sequence is 15 residues long.